This entry concerns a single TCR beta chain. Enrolled during active infection, Seattle patients were then followed longitudinally. Authors' data handling: By means of reference gene primer amplification, nucleated cell counts were estimated. TCRdb keeps only in-frame clones here, not all; method: immunoSEQ multiplex PCR. V and J calls and clone size are given by that table; D and trimming were obtained from the DNA. The table includes a few hundred thousand clones, about 81% detected once. This CDR3 has 12 amino acids. Per the germline V gene, CDR1 is SGDLS and CDR2 is YYNGEE. With 7 bases removed from V and 15 bases from J, the gap between germline ends came to 20 bases. The source of the sample is a study of blood T cell repertoires in COVID-19. For the study at large: PBMCs, B-cell-depleted T cells, or T cells were the source of the cDNA or gDNA that made up the material.

This TCR derives from a woman aged 65 to 85 with COVID-19, enrolled during active disease. Sequencing was carried out using peripheral blood. The chain combines TRBV9 with TRBJ2-1; weak D call: TRBD2 (6 bases). CDR3 region: CASGPPGLIPFF. The CDR3 DNA follows: TGTGCCAGCGGTCCCCCCGGACTAATCCCGTTCTTC. Supplemented by reference TRBV9 and TRBJ2-1, the full variable domain reads DSGVTQTPKHLITATGQRVTLRCSPRSGDLSVYWYQQSLDQGLQFLIQYYNGEERAKGNILERFSAQQFPDLHSELNLSSLELGDSALYFCASGPPGLIPFFGPGTRLTVL.